Listed here are 9 T cell receptor beta chains from one sample, sequenced in a study of shared clonotypes between healthy human individuals. Some clones are missing from TCRdb's copy, which holds only in-frame ones; the method was immunoSEQ multiplex PCR. This table holds millions of clones, around nine tenths found once. Sequencing was done on a sample of naive CD4+ T cells sorted from blood. Stated subset: CD45RA+ positively selected. The receptors stem from a man younger than 30 in good health.

The gene calls are TRBV4-2 and TRBJ2-1; TRBD2 matches 12 bases. Germline V CDR1 and CDR2: LGHNA, YNFKEQ. The V and J ends lost 0 bases and 2 bases, in that order; junction bases with no gene match: 5. The CDR3 spans 18 residues. The CDR3: CASSQDWASGGAYNEQFF. The CDR3 DNA reads TGTGCCAGCAGCCAAGATTGGGCTAGCGGGGGGGCCTACAATGAGCAGTTCTTC.

This chain links TRBV9 with TRBJ1-4; 8 nucleotides align to TRBD1. The CDR3 consists of 15 residues. V dropped 3 bases and J dropped 7; count of bases not matched to a gene: 8. Germline V CDR1 and CDR2: SGDLS, YYNGEE. The DNA of the CDR3 is TGTGCCAGCAGCGCAGGGGGCCTAGGGGTTGAAAAACTGTTTTTT. This sequence encodes CASSAGGLGVEKLFF.

The chain combines TRBV5-1 with TRBJ1-6; the match to TRBD1 covers 9 bases. Trimming at V came to 4 bases and at J to 8 bases, leaving 4 bases not matched to a gene. This CDR3 contains 14 residues. Germline CDR1 SGHRS, CDR2 YFSETQ. The chain's CDR3 is CASSDGTGYSPLHF. DNA of the CDR3: TGCGCCAGCAGCGATGGGACAGGGTATTCACCCCTCCACTTT.

The V gene is TRBV5-1, the J gene TRBJ2-7; unclear D gene. This CDR3 is built from 13 residues. The germline V and J ends were trimmed by 5 bases and 2 bases, with 11 bases remaining between them. Germline values: CDR1 SGHRS, CDR2 YFSETQ. CDR3 coding DNA: TGCGCCAGCAGTCGCACCCCGACCTACGAGCAGTACTTC. Translating gives CASSRTPTYEQYF. The full variable domain, its missing parts supplied by reference TRBV5-1 and TRBJ2-7, is KAGVTQTPRYLIKTRGQQVTLSCSPISGHRSVSWYQQTPGQGLQFLFEYFSETQRNKGNFPGRFSGRQFSNSRSEMNVSTLELGDSALYLCASSRTPTYEQYFGPGTRLTVT.

The chain has TRBV6-6 and TRBJ1-1; the D is unclear. The CDR3 has 14 amino acids. Between the trimmed V and J ends, which lost 0 bases and 6 bases, there was a span of 11 bases. CDR1 and CDR2 (germline): MNHNY, SVGAGI (reference sequence). CDR3 region: CASSYSERRAEAFF. As DNA, the CDR3 is TGTGCCAGCAGTTACTCTGAAAGGAGGGCTGAAGCTTTCTTT.

In this sample, this clone turned up a few times. The chain links TRBV7-9 to TRBJ1-1; D is possibly TRBD1 (6 bases). There are 15 residues in the CDR3. Trimming stripped 3 bases from V and 11 bases from J, with 22 bases between. CDR1 SEHNR and CDR2 FQNEAQ come from the germline V gene (reference sequence). CDR3 in DNA: TGTGCCAGCAGCTTCCAAGTAATCAGGGGCTTAGGTGCTTTCTTT. It translates to CASSFQVIRGLGAFF.

The gene calls are TRBV4-1 and TRBJ2-7, with no clear D. Trimming left V 4 bases short and J 6 bases short, with 10 bases between. Germline assignment: CDR1 MGHRA and CDR2 YSYEKL. CDR3 size: 12 residues. The CDR3, as DNA: TGCGCCAGCAGCCCCCCGATAGGCGAGCAGTACTTC. Translation: CASSPPIGEQYF.

The V gene is TRBV5-4, the J gene TRBJ1-1; weak D call: TRBD1 (6 bases). The CDR3 is made up of 15 amino acids. Germline CDR1 and CDR2: SGHNT and YYREEE (reference sequence). V lost 3 bases to trimming and J lost 5 bases, with 17 bases between them. DNA for the CDR3: TGTGCCAGCAGCTCGGACGGGGGGCTGGGGACTGAAGCTTTCTTT. Residues: CASSSDGGLGTEAFF. The whole variable domain, remainder taken from reference TRBV5-4 and TRBJ1-1, is ETGVTQSPTHLIKTRGQQVTLRCSSQSGHNTVSWYQQALGQGPQFIFQYYREEENGRGNFPPRFSGLQFPNYSSELNVNALELDDSALYLCASSSDGGLGTEAFFGQGTRLTVV.

A note on this clone: One junction end does not reproduce the germline sequence, and a read error may be involved. The gene calls are TRBV9 and TRBJ1-1, with 7 bases aligning to TRBD1. The V gene's germline CDR1 is SGDLS and CDR2 YYNGEE. This CDR3 contains 14 residues. CDR3: CASNVGGLNTEAFF. Written as DNA, the CDR3 is TGTGCCAGCAACGTAGGGGGCCTGAACACTGAAGCTTTCTTT.